This T cell receptor (beta chain) came from a study of OX40 agonist ivuxolimab in advanced cancers. Across the whole study: The group had a mean age of around 60 years, ranged from roughly 20 to 80, and was roughly 80% male.

CDR1 and CDR2 (germline): LNHNV, YYDKDF (reference sequence). Trimming took 2 bases from V and 7 from J, leaving 20 bases between them. The CDR3 is 16 residues long. Profiling relied on immunoSEQ multiplex PCR, and the TCRdb table lists in-frame clones only, not all of them. Of some 95,000 clones detected, around 88% appear once; the ten largest clones hold over 0.4%. A word on this clone: Its antigen is unknown.

Findings of the study overall: Normalized expansion of T-cell clones was also low for some nonresponders. Averaging showed that CD8+ T cells had more expanded clones than CD4+ did.

The rearrangement links TRBV15 to TRBJ1-2, with a weak D call TRBD1 (6 bases). The sequenced sample was CD4+ or CD8+ T cells sorted from blood, obtained in a trial of the OX40 agonist ivuxolimab. This clonotype was sampled from an adult with an advanced solid tumor such as melanoma, head and neck, liver or kidney cancer. The CDR3: CATSRPAQGEGSGYTF. As DNA, the CDR3 is TGTGCCACCAGCAGACCTGCACAGGGAGAGGGTAGTGGCTACACCTTC.